This T cell receptor beta chain was identified in a study of glioma-infiltrating T cells. Broader study findings: Tissue and blood shared very few CDR3 sequences. Non-neoplastic patients had below-expected tissue-blood divergence, while all gliomas exceeded expectation.

Using RNA template, CDR3s of TCR alpha and beta were amplified with iRepertoire arm-PCR. One-step reverse transcription and amplification started from around 100-400 ng of tissue mRNA or PBMC total RNA. Via MiXCR, TCRdb re-called the multiplex PCR reads, giving one row per CDR3 protein. The table lists 100,000 to 150,000 distinct CDR3 sequences, 24% of them singletons. Notes on this clonotype: Antigen unknown.

What was sequenced was glioma tissue, nonneoplastic brain tissue, or PBMCs (not recorded which). The TCR originated in a human donor with low-grade glioma or glioblastoma, undergoing nonglioma brain surgery, or in good health (not recorded which).

CDR3 protein: CASSLDRVGSYNEQFF. The CDR3, as DNA: TGTGCCAGCAGCTTAGACAGGGTTGGATCCTACAATGAGCAGTTCTTC. The J gene is TRBJ2-1, the V gene TRBV5-6, with 7 nucleotides matching TRBD1. There are 16 residues in the CDR3. The ends lost 2 bases at V and 1 base at J; junction bases unmatched: 6. In germline, CDR1 is SGHDT, CDR2 YYEEEE.